This T cell receptor beta chain appears in the sequencing data of a study of CD8 T cells in Susac syndrome. For the study at large: Patients with Susac syndrome were, at the time of blood collection, therapy-naive, maintained on corticosteroids, or maintained on intravenous immunoglobulin alone.

In the case of this clonotype: Its cognate antigen is unknown.

Blood CD8+ and CD4+ T cells underwent high-throughput TCR beta sequencing. The CDR3 has 11 residues. Germline CDR1 reads MNHEY; CDR2 reads SVGEGT. V was clipped by 6 bases and J by 5 bases; unmatched bases: 0. An amount of RNA that ranged from roughly 0.5 to 1 ug was reverse transcribed with random hexamers. TCRdb re-derived calls from the immunoSEQ multiplex PCR reads in MiXCR, one entry per CDR3 protein. This sample has approximately 25,000 distinct CDR3 sequences; around 93% occur once, and the top ten carry 0.63%. Study outcomes and limitations: Maximal CD8+ clonal expansion in Susac was observed within TEMRA cells and among active patients. The total CD8+ repertoires yielded sixteen Susac-specific public clones and the CD8+ TEMRA repertoires yielded 4 or 5.

The sequencing sample was made of CD8+ T cells from PBMCs. The chain combines TRBV6-2 or TRBV6-3 with TRBJ1-1, with 7 nucleotides matching TRBD1. The sequence was collected from a human donor with Susac syndrome. The CDR3: CASRTGTEAFF. CDR3 sequence (DNA): TGTGCCAGCAGGACAGGGACTGAAGCTTTCTTT.